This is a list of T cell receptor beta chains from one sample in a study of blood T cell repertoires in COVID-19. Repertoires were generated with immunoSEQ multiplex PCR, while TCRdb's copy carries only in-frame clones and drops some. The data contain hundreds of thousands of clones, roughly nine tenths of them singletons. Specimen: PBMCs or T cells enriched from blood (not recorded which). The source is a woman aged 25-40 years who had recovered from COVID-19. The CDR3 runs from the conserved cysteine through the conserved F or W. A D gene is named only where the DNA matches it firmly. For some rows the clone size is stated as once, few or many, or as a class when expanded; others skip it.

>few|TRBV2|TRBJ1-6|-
CASNIGGNSPLHF
TGTGCCAGCAATATCGGGGGTAATTCACCCCTCCACTTT
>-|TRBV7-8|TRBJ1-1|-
CASSPNRFFRGSSVVTEAFF
TGTGCCAGCAGCCCCAACCGGTTTTTCCGGGGTTCCTCGGTGGTCACTGAAGCTTTCTTT
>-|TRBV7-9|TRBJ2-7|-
CASSKGGTLEQYF
TGTGCCAGCAGCAAAGGGGGGACTTTGGAGCAGTACTTC
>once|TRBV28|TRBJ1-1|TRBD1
CASSLSGGTEAFF
TGTGCCAGCAGTTTATCAGGGGGAACTGAAGCTTTCTTT
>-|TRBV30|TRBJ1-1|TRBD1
CAWGRQGGLTEAFF
TGTGCCTGGGGACGACAGGGGGGATTAACTGAAGCTTTCTTT
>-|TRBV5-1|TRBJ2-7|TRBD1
CASSLEGQGANEQYF
TGCGCCAGCAGCTTGGAGGGACAGGGGGCGAACGAGCAGTACTTC
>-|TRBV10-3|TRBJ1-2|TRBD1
CASQPRDRGNGYTF
TGTGCCTCGCAACCCCGGGACAGGGGGAATGGCTACACCTTC
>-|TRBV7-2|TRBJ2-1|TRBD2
CASSSPGLATNEQFF
TGTGCCAGCAGCTCGCCGGGACTAGCTACCAATGAGCAGTTCTTC
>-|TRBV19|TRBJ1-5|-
CASSTQNPGPREPQHF
TGTGCCAGTAGTACCCAAAATCCAGGTCCCAGGGAGCCCCAGCATTTT
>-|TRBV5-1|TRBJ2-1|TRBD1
CASSPQGGTANEQFF
TGCGCCAGCAGCCCTCAAGGTGGGACAGCAAATGAGCAGTTCTTC
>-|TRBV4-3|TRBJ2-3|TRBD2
CASSHLGAGGDTQYF
TGCGCCAGCAGCCACCTAGGGGCGGGGGGTGATACGCAGTATTTT
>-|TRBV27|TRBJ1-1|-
CASSLSGQNTEAFF
TGTGCCAGCAGTTTATCGGGGCAGAACACTGAAGCTTTCTTT
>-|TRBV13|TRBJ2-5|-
CASSFERGETQYF
TGTGCCAGCAGCTTCGAACGGGGGGAGACCCAGTACTTC
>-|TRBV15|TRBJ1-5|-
CATSRNGGNQPQHF
TGTGCCACCAGCAGAAACGGAGGCAATCAGCCCCAGCATTTT
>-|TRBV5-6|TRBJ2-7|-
CASSVRDFKYEQYF
TGTGCCAGCAGCGTACGGGACTTCAAATACGAGCAGTACTTC
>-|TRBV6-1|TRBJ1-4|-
CASSEAMGQSNEKLFF
TGTGCCAGCAGTGAAGCAATGGGACAAAGTAATGAAAAACTGTTTTTT
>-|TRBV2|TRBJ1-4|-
CARADAGATNEKLFF
TGTGCCAGAGCAGATGCAGGGGCAACTAATGAAAAACTGTTTTTT
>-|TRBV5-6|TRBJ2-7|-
CASSSPARTAAYEQYF
TGTGCCAGCAGCTCCCCCGCTCGGACAGCCGCCTACGAGCAGTACTTC
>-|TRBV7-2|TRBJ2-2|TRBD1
CASSFPGQGGGGELFF
TGTGCCAGCAGCTTTCCGGGACAGGGCGGAGGCGGGGAGCTGTTTTTT
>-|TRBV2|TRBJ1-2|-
CASSEGREGDGYTF
TGTGCCAGCAGTGAAGGAAGGGAGGGGGATGGCTACACCTTC
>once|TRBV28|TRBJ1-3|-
CASLNSGASLGTIYF
TGTGCCAGTTTAAACTCAGGGGCCTCTCTAGGCACCATATATTTT
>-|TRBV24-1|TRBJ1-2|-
CATSEAGDYGYTF
TGTGCCACCAGTGAAGCAGGGGACTATGGCTACACCTTC
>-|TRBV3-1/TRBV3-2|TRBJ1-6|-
CASSPIQGTGSYNSPLHF
TGTGCCAGCAGCCCGATACAGGGAACGGGCTCCTATAATTCACCCCTCCACTTT
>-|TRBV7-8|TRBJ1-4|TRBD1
CASSPNPGQGNEKLFF
TGTGCCAGCTCTCCTAATCCGGGACAGGGAAATGAAAAACTGTTTTTT
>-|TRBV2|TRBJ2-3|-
CASIGRGRTDTQYF
TGTGCCAGCATTGGACGGGGGAGGACAGATACGCAGTATTTT
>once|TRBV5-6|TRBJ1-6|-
CASSLGFGRGSPLHF
TGTGCCAGCAGCTTGGGGTTCGGGAGGGGTTCACCCCTCCACTTT
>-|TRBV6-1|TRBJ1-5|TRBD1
CASSEGQGGQPQHF
TGTGCCAGCAGTGAGGGACAGGGAGGTCAGCCCCAGCATTTT
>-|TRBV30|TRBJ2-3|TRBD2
CAWLPEAGVTTDTQYF
TGTGCCTGGTTACCCGAAGCGGGGGTGACCACAGATACGCAGTATTTT
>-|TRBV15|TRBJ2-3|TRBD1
CATHRGRFSGTDDPDTQYF
TGTGCCACCCACCGCGGAAGATTCTCCGGGACAGACGACCCCGATACGCAGTATTTT
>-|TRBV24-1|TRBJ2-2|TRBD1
CATSGTKARDRVGELFF
TGTGCCACCAGTGGGACAAAAGCCCGGGACAGGGTCGGGGAGCTGTTTTTT
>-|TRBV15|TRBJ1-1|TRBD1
CATSSQGAGTEAFF
TGTGCCACCAGCAGTCAGGGGGCTGGAACTGAAGCTTTCTTT
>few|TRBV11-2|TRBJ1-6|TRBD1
CASSLGTGGFSYNSPLHF
TGTGCCAGCAGCTTAGGGACAGGGGGTTTCTCCTATAATTCACCCCTCCACTTT
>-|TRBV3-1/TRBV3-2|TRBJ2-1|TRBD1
CASSLNRGTGGNEQFF
TGTGCCAGCAGCCTAAATAGGGGGACAGGAGGAAATGAGCAGTTCTTC
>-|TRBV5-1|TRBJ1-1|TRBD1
CASSLIQGEGSAEAFF
TGCGCCAGCAGCTTAATACAGGGGGAGGGTTCAGCTGAAGCTTTCTTT
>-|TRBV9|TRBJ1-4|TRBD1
CASSAAGTGGEKLFF
TGTGCCAGCAGCGCCGCCGGGACAGGGGGTGAAAAACTGTTTTTT
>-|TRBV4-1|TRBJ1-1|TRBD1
CASSQPSRGQGTEAFF
TGCGCCAGCAGCCAACCTTCCAGGGGACAGGGGACTGAAGCTTTCTTT
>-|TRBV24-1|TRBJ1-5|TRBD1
CATSDFGRQGGNQPQHF
TGTGCCACCAGTGATTTTGGTAGACAGGGCGGCAATCAGCCCCAGCATTTT
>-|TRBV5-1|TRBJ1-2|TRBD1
CASSGTGLNYGYTF
TGCGCCAGCAGCGGGACAGGGCTTAACTATGGCTACACCTTC
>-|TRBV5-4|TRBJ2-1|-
CASRAPGSHEQFF
TGTGCCAGCAGGGCACCGGGGTCCCATGAGCAGTTCTTC
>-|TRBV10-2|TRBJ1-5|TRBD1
CATAGQGANQPQHF
TGCGCCACCGCGGGACAGGGGGCCAATCAGCCCCAGCATTTT
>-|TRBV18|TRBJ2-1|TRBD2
CASSLGTSGGWNNEQFF
TGTGCCAGCTCACTAGGGACTAGCGGGGGCTGGAACAATGAGCAGTTCTTC
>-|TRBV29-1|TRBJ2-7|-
CSVLEGPGQYF
TGCAGCGTCCTGGAGGGACCCGGGCAGTACTTC